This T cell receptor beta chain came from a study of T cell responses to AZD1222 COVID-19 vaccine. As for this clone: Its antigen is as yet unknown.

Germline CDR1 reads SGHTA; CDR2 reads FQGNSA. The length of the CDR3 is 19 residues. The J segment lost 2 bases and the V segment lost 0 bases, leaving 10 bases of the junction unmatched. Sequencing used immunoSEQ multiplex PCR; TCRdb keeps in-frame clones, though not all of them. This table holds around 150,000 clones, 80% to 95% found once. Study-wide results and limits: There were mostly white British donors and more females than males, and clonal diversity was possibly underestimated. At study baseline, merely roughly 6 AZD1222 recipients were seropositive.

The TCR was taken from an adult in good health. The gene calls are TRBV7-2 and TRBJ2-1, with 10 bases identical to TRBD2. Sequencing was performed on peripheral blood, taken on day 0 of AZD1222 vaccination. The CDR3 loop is CASSLAPPASGGTYNEQFF. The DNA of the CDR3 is TGTGCCAGCAGCTTAGCCCCTCCGGCTAGCGGGGGTACCTACAATGAGCAGTTCTTC.